This section outlines one T cell receptor beta chain sequence together with its context. This clonotype was seen at least ten times. Its antigen remains undetermined. Base qualities are not at hand, and no much larger clone is one base apart. This sample was taken from a study of T cells in Graves' hyperthyroidism and ophthalmopathy (dated by TCRdb to between 2018 and 2021). For the study in its entirety: Peripheral blood was collected at initial diagnosis, before any treatment. A discovery cohort of about a hundred patients, roughly 45 with Graves' ophthalmopathy and roughly 59 with stable Graves' hyperthyroidism, was used to find distinguishing TCR V-J signatures. Prospective prediction of ophthalmopathy was tested in an independent validation cohort of 18 to 20 hyperthyroidism patients and 15 to 17 patients who later progressed to ophthalmopathy. The roughly 91 discovery patients were randomly divided into training and test sets at a 7:3 ratio. Thyroid tissue and blood T-cell repertoires from six Graves' hyperthyroidism patients were also compared in the study. After sampling, hyperthyroidism patients received methimazole starting at 30 mg daily, and ophthalmopathy patients received high-dose intravenous methylprednisolone. The paper describes TCR Vbeta CDR3 sequencing of fewer than 150 peripheral blood samples, made up of under 50 ophthalmopathy patients, 70 to 80 hyperthyroidism patients and 17 progressor patients. What the work shows at the level of the full study, not this receptor alone: In validation, progression to ophthalmopathy was predicted by the model with 70.59% sensitivity and roughly 72% specificity, a median of 6.5 months before onset. No statistical method was used to fix the sample size in advance, and group allocation was not hidden from the investigators. Blood samples also contained most of the expanded thyroid clonotypes (frequency above 0.001), which suggests that blood repertoires may reflect thyroid immune responses. In cross-validation, a model built on a 13 V-J signature told ophthalmopathy apart from stable hyperthyroidism with approximately 90% sensitivity and around 81% specificity, and in testing the same model reached 80%/75%.

The CDR3 sequence holds 12 residues, the cysteine and phenylalanine included. Of all the DNA, just the CDR3 is kept, 36 bases in frame from base 1. According to the germline V gene, CDR1 reads SQVTM and CDR2 reads ANQGSEA. V is reduced by 7 bases and J by 1 base, leaving a spacing of 7 bases between them. Hyperthyroidism patients were newly diagnosed, with disease duration under 2 months, and aged 18 to 65 years. Patients with uncontrolled infections, other autoimmune diseases, pregnancy or lactation were excluded. Diagnoses were based on clinical symptoms, serum thyroxine and TRAb, thyroid ultrasound and orbital computed tomography. Blood from progressor patients was drawn when they were first diagnosed with hyperthyroidism, before any ophthalmopathy symptoms appeared. Ficoll-Paque density gradient centrifugation was used to isolate PBMCs from about 10 ml of fresh peripheral blood. Progressor patients were initially diagnosed with Graves' hyperthyroidism and developed ophthalmopathy during follow-up. Trizol reagent was used to extract total RNA, and RNA quality was then checked on an Agilent 2100 Bioanalyzer.

The TCR beta CDR3 regions were amplified from RNA transcripts. A first-round RT-PCR of the TCR CDR3 used the HTBI primer set with the Qiagen OneStep RT-PCR kit. A second multiplex PCR round built the libraries, followed by size selection and purification. Paired-end sequencing of the libraries was performed with 100 bp reads on an Illumina HiSeq2000. As for the authors' bioinformatics: SOAPnuke was used to process the raw data, removing reads that contained adapters or uncalled bases, had a mean Phred below 15, or lacked an exact match to the constant primer or identifier. COPE v1.2.5 was used to merge the high-quality paired reads, and each unique nucleotide sequence was defined as a clonotype. MiTCR v1.1 was used to align clonotypes to the IMGT TRBV, TRBD and TRBJ reference segments. The analysis was restricted to V-J combinations with a frequency above 0.0001, which together covered over 99% of the repertoires. The TCS score was defined as F50 (clonal expansion) divided by E x V (chaos), with BLOSUM62-based TCRdist calculated between CDR3 peptides within each V-J. Welch's t-statistics and random forest reduced roughly 500 V-J features to about 12, which were used in a naive Bayes classifier (R e1071). The raw public data were reprocessed by TCRdb itself: fastp quality trimming at Q25, MiXCR clonotype calling, in-frame beta chains only. Entries that share a CDR3 protein sequence are merged under the most common genes and DNA. The V and J calls follow TCRdb's processing rather than the paper's. Here the sample has under 300,000 distinct CDR3 sequences; 20% to 30% occur a single time. Jointly, the top ten make up over 25% of the sample.

The V and J segments used are TRBV29-1 and TRBJ2-2; a weak D assignment points to TRBD1 (6 bases agree). The receptor comes from a man aged 40-50 years with Graves' hyperthyroidism that later progressed to Graves' ophthalmopathy. Sample: blood. The DNA sequence follows: TGCAGCGGGGACATGAACACCGGGGAGCTGTTTTTT. Its product reads: CSGDMNTGELFF.